This TCR beta chain came from a study of blood T cell repertoires in COVID-19. Study overall: Samples taken during acute and convalescent COVID-19 were collected in the United States, Italy and Spain. T cells, B-cell-depleted T cells, or PBMCs supplied cDNA or gDNA.

The count of this clone is one. Original handling: Amplification from reference gene primers served as the basis for estimated nucleated cell counts. This table comes from immunoSEQ multiplex PCR, and its TCRdb copy is limited to in-frame clones, with some not included. V and J calls and clone size follow that table, whereas D and trimming were derived from the DNA. This table holds approximately 670,000 clones, approximately 90% found once. Germline V CDR1 and CDR2: MNHEY, SMNVEV (reference sequence). Losses at the gene ends were 5 bases for V and 6 bases for J; bases not matched to a gene: 5. CDR3 length: 13 amino acids.

The rearrangement joins TRBV27 to TRBJ2-5, with 8 positions matching TRBD1. This TCR was recovered from a woman aged 18-29 years with acute or convalescent COVID-19. Source material: peripheral blood. The CDR3 is CASSPWTGKTQYF. CDR3 coding DNA: TGTGCCAGCAGTCCATGGACAGGGAAGACCCAGTACTTC.